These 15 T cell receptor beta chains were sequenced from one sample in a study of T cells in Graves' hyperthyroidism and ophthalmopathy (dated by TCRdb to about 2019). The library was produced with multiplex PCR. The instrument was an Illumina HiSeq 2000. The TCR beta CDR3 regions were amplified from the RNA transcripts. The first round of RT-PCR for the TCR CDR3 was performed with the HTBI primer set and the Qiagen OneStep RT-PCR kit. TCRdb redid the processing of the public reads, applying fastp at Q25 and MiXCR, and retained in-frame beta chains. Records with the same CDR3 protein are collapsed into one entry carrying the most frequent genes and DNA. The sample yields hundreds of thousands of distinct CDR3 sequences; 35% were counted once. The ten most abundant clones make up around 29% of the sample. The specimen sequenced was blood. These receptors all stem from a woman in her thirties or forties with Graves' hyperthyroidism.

The CDR3 region has the DNA TGTGCCAGCGTTAGAGGGAAAGGCGAGCAGTACTTC. Amino acids: CASVRGKGEQYF. The chain recombines TRBV9 with TRBJ2-7, with D possibly being TRBD2 (5 bases). V was pared by 7 bases and J by 6 bases, with 14 bases between. CDR3 length equals 12 residues. Germline V lookup: CDR1 SGDLS, CDR2 YYNGEE.

The chain's CDR3 is CASSQDSSESSPAFF. As DNA, the CDR3 is TGTGCCAGCAGCCAAGATTCGTCAGAATCCTCTCCAGCTTTCTTT. The rearrangement uses TRBV14 and TRBJ1-1; no clear D gene. The germline V gene encodes CDR1 SGHDN and CDR2 FVKESK. Trimming left V 0 bases short and J 10 bases short, with 18 bases between. The CDR3 sequence is 15 residues long.

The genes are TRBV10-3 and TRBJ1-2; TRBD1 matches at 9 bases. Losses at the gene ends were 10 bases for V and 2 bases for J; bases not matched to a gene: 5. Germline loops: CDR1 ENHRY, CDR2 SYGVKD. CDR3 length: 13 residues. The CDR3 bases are TGTGCCACCCGGACAGGGGTGAACTATGGCTACACCTTC. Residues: CATRTGVNYGYTF.

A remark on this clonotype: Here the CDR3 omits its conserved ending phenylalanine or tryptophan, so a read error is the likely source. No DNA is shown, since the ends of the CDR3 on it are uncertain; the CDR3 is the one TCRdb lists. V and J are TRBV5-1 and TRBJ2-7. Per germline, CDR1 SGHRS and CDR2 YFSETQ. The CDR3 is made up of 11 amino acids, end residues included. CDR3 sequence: CASSLVPIRYT.

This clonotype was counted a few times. The CDR3 nucleotides are TGTGCCAGCAGCTTGGAGACAGGGGTTTTATTCACTGAAGCTTTCTTT. This encodes CASSLETGVLFTEAFF. The rearrangement uses TRBV5-6 and TRBJ1-1, with 8 bases matching TRBD1. This CDR3 has 16 residues. Trimming removed 0 bases from V and 4 bases from J; junction bases left unmatched: 8. Per germline, CDR1 SGHDT and CDR2 YYEEEE.

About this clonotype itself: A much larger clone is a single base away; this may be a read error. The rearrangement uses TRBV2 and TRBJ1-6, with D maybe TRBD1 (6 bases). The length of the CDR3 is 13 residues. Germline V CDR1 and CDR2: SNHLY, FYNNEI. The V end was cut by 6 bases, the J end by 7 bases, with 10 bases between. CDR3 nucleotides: TGTGCCAGCAGAAGTACAGGGAATTCACCCCTCCACTTT. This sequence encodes CASRSTGNSPLHF.

The CDR3 region has the DNA TGTGCCATCAGTGTACGGGGGCACTATGGCTACACCTTC. Its protein product is CAISVRGHYGYTF. The rearrangement joins TRBV10-3 to TRBJ1-2, with D possibly matching TRBD1 (6 bases). V dropped 4 bases and J dropped 3 bases, with 9 bases sitting between them. This CDR3 is 13 amino acids long. The germline CDR1 and CDR2 sequences are ENHRY and SYGVKD.

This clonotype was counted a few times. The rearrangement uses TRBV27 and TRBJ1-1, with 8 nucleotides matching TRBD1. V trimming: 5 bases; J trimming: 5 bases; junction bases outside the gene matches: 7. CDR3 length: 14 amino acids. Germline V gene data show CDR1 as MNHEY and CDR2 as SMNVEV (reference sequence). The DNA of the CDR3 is TGTGCCAGCAGTCCCACAGGGGGATGGACTGAAGCTTTCTTT. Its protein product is CASSPTGGWTEAFF.

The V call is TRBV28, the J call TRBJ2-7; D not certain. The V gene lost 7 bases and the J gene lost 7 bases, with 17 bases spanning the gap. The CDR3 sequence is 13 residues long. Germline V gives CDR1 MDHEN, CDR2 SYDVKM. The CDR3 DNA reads TGTGCCAGCATGCGGACGGAGCGTATAGAGCAGTACTTC. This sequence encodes CASMRTERIEQYF.

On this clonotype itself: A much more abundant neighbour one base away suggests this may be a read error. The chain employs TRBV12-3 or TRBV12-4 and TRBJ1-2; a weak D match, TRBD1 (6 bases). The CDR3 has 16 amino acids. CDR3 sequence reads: CASSRGERGARYGYTF. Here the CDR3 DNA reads TGCGCCAGCAGCCGGGGCGAACGGGGGGCGCGGTATGGCTACACCTTC.

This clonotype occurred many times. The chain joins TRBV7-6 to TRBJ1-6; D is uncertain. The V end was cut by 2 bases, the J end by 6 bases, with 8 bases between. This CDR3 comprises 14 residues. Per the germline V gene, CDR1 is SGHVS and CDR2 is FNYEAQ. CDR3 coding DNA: TGTGCCAGCAGCTTATCCTTTCTTAATTCACCCCTCCACTTT. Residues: CASSLSFLNSPLHF.

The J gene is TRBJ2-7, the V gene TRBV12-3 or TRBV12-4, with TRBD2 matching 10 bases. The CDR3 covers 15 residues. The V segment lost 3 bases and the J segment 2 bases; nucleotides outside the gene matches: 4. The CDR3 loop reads CASSFRTSGTYEQYF. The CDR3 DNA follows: TGTGCCAGCAGTTTTCGGACTAGCGGTACCTACGAGCAGTACTTC.

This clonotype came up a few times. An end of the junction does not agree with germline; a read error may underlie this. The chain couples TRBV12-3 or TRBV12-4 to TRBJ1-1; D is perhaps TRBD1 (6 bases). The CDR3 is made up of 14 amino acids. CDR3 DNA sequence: TGTGCCAGCAGTGTCCAAACAGGGAACTCTGAAGCTTTCTTT. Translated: CASSVQTGNSEAFF.

CDR3 DNA: TGTGCCATCAGTGGCAGCGTGGAGGGGGGCTACACCTTC. Residues: CAISGSVEGGYTF. This sequence joins TRBV10-3 and TRBJ1-2, with D maybe TRBD1 (5 bases). Trimming left V 4 bases short and J 8 bases short, with 14 bases between. The CDR3 is 13 residues long. Germline V gene data show CDR1 as ENHRY and CDR2 as SYGVKD.

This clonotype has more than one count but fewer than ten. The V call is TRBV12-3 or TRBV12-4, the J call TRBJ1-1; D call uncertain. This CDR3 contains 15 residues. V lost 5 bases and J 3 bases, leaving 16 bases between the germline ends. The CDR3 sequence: CASSPKLYDDTEAFF. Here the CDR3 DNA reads TGTGCCAGCAGTCCTAAGTTATATGACGACACTGAAGCTTTCTTT.